This entry is about one TCR beta chain. This sample is drawn from a study of CD8 T cells in Susac syndrome. CDR3 size: 15 residues. The germline V gene encodes CDR1 LGHNA and CDR2 YSLEER. V shed 5 bases, J shed 8 bases, and the junction held 7 bases outside the gene matches. cDNA came from around 0.54 to 1 ug RNA primed by random hexamers. TCRdb re-analysed the immunoSEQ multiplex PCR reads in MiXCR, keeping a single row per CDR3 protein. The sample lists roughly 200,000 distinct CDR3 sequences, 85% to 95% seen once, with around 0.093% in the top ten. This TCR came from a human donor in good health. The sequencing input was CD4+ T cells from PBMCs. The chain couples TRBV4-3 to TRBJ1-6; 9 bases match TRBD1. CDR3 in amino acids: CASSTGTGQYSPLHF. The CDR3 bases are TGCGCCAGCAGCACCGGGACAGGGCAATATTCACCCCTCCACTTT.